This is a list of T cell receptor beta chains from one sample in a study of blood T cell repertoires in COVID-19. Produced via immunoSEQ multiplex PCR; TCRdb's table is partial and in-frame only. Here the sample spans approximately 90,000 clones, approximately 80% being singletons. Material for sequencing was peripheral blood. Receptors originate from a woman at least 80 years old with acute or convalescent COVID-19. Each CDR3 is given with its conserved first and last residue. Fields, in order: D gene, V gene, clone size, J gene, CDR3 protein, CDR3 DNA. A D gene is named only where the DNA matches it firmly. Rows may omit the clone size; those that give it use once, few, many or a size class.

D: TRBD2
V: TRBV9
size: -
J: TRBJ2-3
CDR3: CASSAAWGGWSDTQYF
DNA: TGTGCCAGCAGCGCGGCGTGGGGGGGGTGGTCAGATACGCAGTATTTT

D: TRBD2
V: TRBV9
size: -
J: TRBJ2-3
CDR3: CASSVEPLTSGSWTDTQYF
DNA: TGTGCCAGCAGCGTAGAGCCCCTGACTAGCGGGAGTTGGACAGATACGCAGTATTTT

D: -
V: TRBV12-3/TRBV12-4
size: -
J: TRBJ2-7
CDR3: CASTQSVHEQYF
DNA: TGTGCCAGCACCCAGAGCGTCCACGAGCAGTACTTC

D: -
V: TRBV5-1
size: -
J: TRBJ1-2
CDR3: CASSLLSGSTLSGYTF
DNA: TGCGCCAGCAGCTTGTTATCCGGGAGCACGCTATCTGGCTACACCTTC

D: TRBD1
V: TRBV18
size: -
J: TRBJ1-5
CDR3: CASSPGQGGGNQPQHF
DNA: TGTGCCAGCTCACCAGGACAGGGAGGCGGCAATCAGCCCCAGCATTTT

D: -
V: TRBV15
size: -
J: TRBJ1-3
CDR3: CATSPRTPISGNTIYF
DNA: TGTGCCACCAGCCCTAGGACTCCCATCTCTGGAAACACCATATATTTT

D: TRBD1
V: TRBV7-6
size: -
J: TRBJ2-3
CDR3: CASSRRQGSKDTQYF
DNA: TGTGCCAGCAGCCGACGACAGGGCTCCAAAGATACGCAGTATTTT

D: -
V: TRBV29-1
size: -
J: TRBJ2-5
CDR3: CSAPVHRDRETQYF
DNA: TGCAGCGCTCCCGTCCACAGGGATCGAGAGACCCAGTACTTC

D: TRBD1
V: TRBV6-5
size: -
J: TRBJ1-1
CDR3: CASTRQGPNTEAFF
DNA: TGTGCCAGCACTCGACAGGGTCCTAACACTGAAGCTTTCTTT

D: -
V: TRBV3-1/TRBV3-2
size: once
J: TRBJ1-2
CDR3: CASSLQGRDYGYTF
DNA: TGTGCCAGCAGCCTTCAGGGGAGGGACTATGGCTACACCTTC

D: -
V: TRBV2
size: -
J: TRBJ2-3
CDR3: CASRKGVLADTQYF
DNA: TGTGCCAGCAGGAAGGGGGTTCTGGCAGATACGCAGTATTTT

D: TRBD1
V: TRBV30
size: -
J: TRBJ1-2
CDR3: CAWGRTGAGYTF
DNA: TGTGCCTGGGGGCGGACAGGGGCTGGCTACACCTTC

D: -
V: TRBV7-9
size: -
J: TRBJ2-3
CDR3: CASSLSAGLRADTQYF
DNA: TGTGCCAGCAGCTTGTCCGCGGGCCTTCGAGCAGATACGCAGTATTTT

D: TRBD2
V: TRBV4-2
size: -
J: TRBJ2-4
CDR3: CASSHPREGAKNIQYF
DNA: TGTGCCAGCAGCCACCCAAGGGAGGGAGCCAAAAACATTCAGTACTTC

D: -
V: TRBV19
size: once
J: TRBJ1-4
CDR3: CASRTGGVNDEKLFF
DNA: TGTGCCAGTCGAACGGGGGGAGTTAATGATGAAAAACTGTTTTTT

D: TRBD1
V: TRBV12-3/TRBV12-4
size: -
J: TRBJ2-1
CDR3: CASSRGTGEFF
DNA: TGTGCCAGCAGCCGGGGGACAGGAGAGTTCTTC

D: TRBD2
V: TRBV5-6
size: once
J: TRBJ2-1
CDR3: CASSLLRLAAYNEQFF
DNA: TGTGCCAGCAGCTTGCTTAGACTAGCGGCTTACAATGAGCAGTTCTTC

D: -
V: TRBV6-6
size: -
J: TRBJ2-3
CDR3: CASSNAGDTQYF
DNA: TGTGCCAGCAGTAACGCGGGAGATACGCAGTATTTT

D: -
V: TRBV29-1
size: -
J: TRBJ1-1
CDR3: CSVADSTEAFF
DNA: TGCAGCGTTGCGGACAGCACTGAAGCTTTCTTT

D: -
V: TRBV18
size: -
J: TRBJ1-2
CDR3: CASSPFSRSEAYGYTF
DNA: TGTGCCAGCTCACCATTCTCTAGGTCCGAGGCATATGGCTACACCTTC

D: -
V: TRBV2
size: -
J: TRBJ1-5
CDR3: CASKSIHGNQPQHF
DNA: TGTGCCAGCAAAAGCATTCACGGCAATCAGCCCCAGCATTTT

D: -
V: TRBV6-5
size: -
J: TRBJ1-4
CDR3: CASRSQTATNEKLFF
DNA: TGTGCCAGCAGGAGCCAAACTGCAACTAATGAAAAACTGTTTTTT

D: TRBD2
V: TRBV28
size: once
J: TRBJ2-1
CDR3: CASSFGGGGHNEQFF
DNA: TGTGCCAGCAGTTTTGGGGGGGGAGGACACAATGAGCAGTTCTTC

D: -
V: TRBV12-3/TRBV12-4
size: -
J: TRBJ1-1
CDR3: CASTGIPNTEAFF
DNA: TGTGCCAGCACCGGGATTCCGAACACTGAAGCTTTCTTT

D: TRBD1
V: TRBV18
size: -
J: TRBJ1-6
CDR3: CASSSDRANSPLHF
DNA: TGTGCCAGCTCATCGGACAGGGCCAATTCACCCCTCCACTTT

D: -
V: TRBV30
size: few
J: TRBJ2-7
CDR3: CAWNIWGLEQYF
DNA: TGTGCCTGGAATATATGGGGGCTCGAGCAGTACTTC

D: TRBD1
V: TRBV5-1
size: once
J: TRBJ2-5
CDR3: CASSIQGAVGETQYF
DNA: TGCGCCAGCAGTATACAGGGGGCAGTTGGAGAGACCCAGTACTTC

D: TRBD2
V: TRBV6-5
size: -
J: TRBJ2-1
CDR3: CASSLAPGTRHEQFF
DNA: TGTGCCAGCAGCCTAGCCCCCGGGACTAGGCATGAGCAGTTCTTC

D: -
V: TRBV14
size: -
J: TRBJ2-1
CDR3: CASSQWNGAEQFF
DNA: TGTGCCAGCAGCCAGTGGAATGGGGCTGAGCAGTTCTTC

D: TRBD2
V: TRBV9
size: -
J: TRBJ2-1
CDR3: CASSVGWRGGPGEQFF
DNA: TGTGCCAGCAGCGTAGGTTGGCGGGGGGGCCCGGGTGAGCAGTTCTTC

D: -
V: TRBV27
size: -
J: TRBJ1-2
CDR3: CASSFRRGNYGYTF
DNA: TGTGCCAGCAGTTTTAGGAGGGGTAACTATGGCTACACCTTC

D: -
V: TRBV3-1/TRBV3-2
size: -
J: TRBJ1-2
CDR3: CASSPSRSNTYNYGYTF
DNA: TGTGCCAGCAGCCCCTCTAGATCAAACACCTATAACTATGGCTACACCTTC

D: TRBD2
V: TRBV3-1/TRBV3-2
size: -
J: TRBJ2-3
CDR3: CASSPRSGPDTQYF
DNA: TGTGCCAGCAGCCCTCGTAGCGGGCCAGATACGCAGTATTTT

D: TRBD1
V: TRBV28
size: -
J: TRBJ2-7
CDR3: CASRVGTGISYEQYF
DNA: TGTGCCAGCAGGGTGGGGACAGGGATCTCCTACGAGCAGTACTTC

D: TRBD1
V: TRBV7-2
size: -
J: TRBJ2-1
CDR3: CASSPWDRGHNEQFF
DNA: TGTGCCAGCAGCCCATGGGACAGGGGGCACAATGAGCAGTTCTTC